This is a list of T cell receptor beta chains from one sample in a study of shared clonotypes between healthy human individuals. TCRdb's copy holds only in-frame clones and misses some; the assay was immunoSEQ multiplex PCR. The sample carries some 1,600,000 clones, 95% to 99% recorded once. The specimen was naive CD4+ T cells sorted from blood. The receptors derive from a young man in good health. Both conserved end residues are part of each CDR3. Fields, in order: D gene, clone size, CDR3 length, V gene, J gene, CDR3 protein, CDR3 DNA. The D gene is left open where the match is weak. A clone size is listed for some rows: how often the clone was seen (once, few, many), or a class if it is expanded.

D gene: TRBD1; clone size: once; CDR3 length: 16; V gene: TRBV7-9; J gene: TRBJ1-4; CDR3 protein: CASSLSPGTANEKLFF; CDR3 DNA: TGTGCCAGCAGCTTAAGCCCCGGGACAGCTAATGAAAAACTGTTTTTT
D gene: -; clone size: -; CDR3 length: 13; V gene: TRBV6-5; J gene: TRBJ2-7; CDR3 protein: CASSYGHKDEQYF; CDR3 DNA: TGTGCCAGCAGTTACGGGCATAAGGACGAGCAGTACTTC
D gene: -; clone size: -; CDR3 length: 13; V gene: TRBV27; J gene: TRBJ1-2; CDR3 protein: CASSFGRGYGYTF; CDR3 DNA: TGTGCCAGCAGTTTCGGTAGAGGCTATGGCTACACCTTC
D gene: -; clone size: -; CDR3 length: 13; V gene: TRBV28; J gene: TRBJ1-5; CDR3 protein: CASKGSNNQPQHF; CDR3 DNA: TGTGCCAGCAAGGGGAGTAACAATCAGCCCCAGCATTTT
D gene: -; clone size: few; CDR3 length: 15; V gene: TRBV5-4; J gene: TRBJ2-2; CDR3 protein: CASSLGRGGPGELFF; CDR3 DNA: TGTGCCAGCAGCTTGGGCCGGGGTGGTCCCGGGGAGCTGTTTTTT
D gene: -; clone size: -; CDR3 length: 15; V gene: TRBV18; J gene: TRBJ1-1; CDR3 protein: CASSPVIVLNTEAFF; CDR3 DNA: TGTGCCAGCTCACCTGTGATAGTGTTGAACACTGAAGCTTTCTTT
D gene: TRBD1; clone size: -; CDR3 length: 14; V gene: TRBV6-6; J gene: TRBJ2-5; CDR3 protein: CASRPRQGEETQYF; CDR3 DNA: TGTGCCAGCAGGCCCCGACAGGGGGAAGAGACCCAGTACTTC
D gene: -; clone size: -; CDR3 length: 13; V gene: TRBV7-6; J gene: TRBJ1-2; CDR3 protein: CASSLAADYGYTF; CDR3 DNA: TGTGCCAGCAGCTTAGCGGCAGACTATGGCTACACCTTC
D gene: TRBD2; clone size: -; CDR3 length: 16; V gene: TRBV27; J gene: TRBJ2-7; CDR3 protein: CASSQSTQAGSYEQYF; CDR3 DNA: TGTGCCAGCAGTCAATCCACCCAAGCGGGGTCCTACGAGCAGTACTTC
D gene: TRBD1; clone size: -; CDR3 length: 15; V gene: TRBV6-5; J gene: TRBJ1-5; CDR3 protein: CASSYSRGQEQPQHF; CDR3 DNA: TGTGCCAGCAGTTACTCGAGGGGGCAAGAACAGCCCCAGCATTTT
D gene: -; clone size: -; CDR3 length: 12; V gene: TRBV10-3; J gene: TRBJ2-5; CDR3 protein: CAISAGAETQYF; CDR3 DNA: TGTGCCATCAGTGCTGGGGCAGAGACCCAGTACTTC
D gene: TRBD1; clone size: once; CDR3 length: 18; V gene: TRBV9; J gene: TRBJ2-7; CDR3 protein: CASSVDPTGVSPLYEQYF; CDR3 DNA: TGTGCCAGCAGCGTAGACCCGACAGGGGTCTCACCGTTATACGAGCAGTACTTC
D gene: -; clone size: -; CDR3 length: 13; V gene: TRBV28; J gene: TRBJ2-7; CDR3 protein: CASKGPGRYEQYF; CDR3 DNA: TGTGCCAGCAAAGGGCCCGGCCGATACGAGCAGTACTTC
D gene: -; clone size: -; CDR3 length: 12; V gene: TRBV2; J gene: TRBJ2-6; CDR3 protein: CARRGGANVLTF; CDR3 DNA: TGTGCCAGAAGAGGGGGGGCCAACGTCCTGACTTTC
D gene: -; clone size: -; CDR3 length: 12; V gene: TRBV6-1; J gene: TRBJ1-5; CDR3 protein: CASIGSNQPQHF; CDR3 DNA: TGTGCCAGCATCGGTAGCAATCAGCCCCAGCATTTT
D gene: -; clone size: -; CDR3 length: 14; V gene: TRBV5-4; J gene: TRBJ1-1; CDR3 protein: CASSQTTRDTEAFF; CDR3 DNA: TGTGCCAGCAGCCAAACTACAAGGGACACTGAAGCTTTCTTT
D gene: -; clone size: -; CDR3 length: 15; V gene: TRBV5-1; J gene: TRBJ2-1; CDR3 protein: CASSLGAGTYNEQFF; CDR3 DNA: TGCGCCAGCAGCTTGGGGGCGGGAACCTACAATGAGCAGTTCTTC
D gene: -; clone size: -; CDR3 length: 15; V gene: TRBV4-1; J gene: TRBJ2-7; CDR3 protein: CASRKLGTSSYEQYF; CDR3 DNA: TGCGCCAGCAGAAAACTGGGCACGAGCTCCTACGAGCAGTACTTC
D gene: TRBD1; clone size: -; CDR3 length: 14; V gene: TRBV19; J gene: TRBJ2-2; CDR3 protein: CASTTGVGTGELFF; CDR3 DNA: TGTGCCAGTACTACAGGGGTAGGGACCGGGGAGCTGTTTTTT
D gene: TRBD2; clone size: -; CDR3 length: 15; V gene: TRBV9; J gene: TRBJ2-1; CDR3 protein: CASSVVVGTSGSLFF; CDR3 DNA: TGTGCCAGCAGCGTAGTTGTTGGGACTAGCGGGAGTTTGTTCTTC
D gene: -; clone size: once; CDR3 length: 15; V gene: TRBV10-2; J gene: TRBJ1-2; CDR3 protein: CASRYDGSKGYGYTF; CDR3 DNA: TGCGCCAGCAGGTACGACGGGAGTAAGGGCTATGGCTACACCTTC
D gene: TRBD1; clone size: -; CDR3 length: 15; V gene: TRBV5-1; J gene: TRBJ2-2; CDR3 protein: CASTLGQANTGELFF; CDR3 DNA: TGCGCCAGCACCCTTGGACAGGCGAACACCGGGGAGCTGTTTTTT
D gene: -; clone size: -; CDR3 length: 13; V gene: TRBV6-1; J gene: TRBJ2-7; CDR3 protein: CASSKGQTYEQYF; CDR3 DNA: TGTGCCAGCAGTAAAGGACAGACCTACGAGCAGTACTTC
D gene: -; clone size: -; CDR3 length: 15; V gene: TRBV5-1; J gene: TRBJ2-1; CDR3 protein: CASSLVAGPYNEQFF; CDR3 DNA: TGCGCCAGCAGCTTGGTGGCGGGTCCATACAATGAGCAGTTCTTC
D gene: TRBD1; clone size: -; CDR3 length: 15; V gene: TRBV4-1; J gene: TRBJ2-7; CDR3 protein: CASSQAGTDSYEQYF; CDR3 DNA: TGCGCCAGCAGCCAAGCTGGGACAGATTCCTACGAGCAGTACTTC
D gene: -; clone size: -; CDR3 length: 14; V gene: TRBV5-5; J gene: TRBJ2-7; CDR3 protein: CASSLRDKAYEQYF; CDR3 DNA: TGTGCCAGCAGCCTCCGGGACAAAGCCTACGAGCAGTACTTC
D gene: TRBD2; clone size: -; CDR3 length: 13; V gene: TRBV5-1; J gene: TRBJ2-5; CDR3 protein: CASSPTGGETQYF; CDR3 DNA: TGCGCCAGCAGCCCAACGGGGGGAGAGACCCAGTACTTC